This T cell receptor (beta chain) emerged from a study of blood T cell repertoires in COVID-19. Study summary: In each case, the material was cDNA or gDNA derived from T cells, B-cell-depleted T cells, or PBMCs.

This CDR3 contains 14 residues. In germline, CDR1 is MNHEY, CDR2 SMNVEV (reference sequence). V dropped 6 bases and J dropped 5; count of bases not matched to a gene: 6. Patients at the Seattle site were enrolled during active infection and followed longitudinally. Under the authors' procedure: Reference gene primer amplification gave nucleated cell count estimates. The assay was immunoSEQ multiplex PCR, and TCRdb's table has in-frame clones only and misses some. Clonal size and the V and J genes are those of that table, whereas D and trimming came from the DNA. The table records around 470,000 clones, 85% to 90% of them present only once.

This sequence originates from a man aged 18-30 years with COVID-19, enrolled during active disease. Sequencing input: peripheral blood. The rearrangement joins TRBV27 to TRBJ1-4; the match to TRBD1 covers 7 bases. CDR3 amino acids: CASSLGQQNEKLFF. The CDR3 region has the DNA TGTGCCAGCAGCCTGGGACAGCAGAATGAAAAACTGTTTTTT.